This is a list of T cell receptor beta chains from one sample in a study of radiation and T cells in renal cell carcinoma. Data came from immunoSEQ multiplex PCR; TCRdb stores just in-frame clones and leaves some out. The sample lists about 130,000 clones, about 81% occurring once. Sample: blood, taken from a patient whose treatment included radiotherapy and nephrectomy. All receptors come from an older woman with renal cell carcinoma. CDR3s include the opening cysteine and the closing phenylalanine or tryptophan. A D gene is named only where the DNA matches it firmly. Rows give clone size only sometimes, using once, few, many, or a class for an expanded clone.

V: TRBV11-2
D: -
J: TRBJ1-5
size: -
DNA: TGTGCCAGCAGCTTAGCGGCAAATAGCAATCAGCCCCAGCATTTT
CDR3: CASSLAANSNQPQHF

V: TRBV9
D: -
J: TRBJ2-3
size: -
DNA: TGTGCCAGCAGCGTAGGTCTGAGCACAGATACGCAGTATTTT
CDR3: CASSVGLSTDTQYF

V: TRBV15
D: -
J: TRBJ2-7
size: -
DNA: TGTGCCACCAGCAGATCCGCAGGGTACGAGCAGTACTTC
CDR3: CATSRSAGYEQYF

V: TRBV7-2
D: -
J: TRBJ1-1
size: -
DNA: TGTGCCAGCAGCCCCCGGAGGGCGGCTGAAGCTTTCTTT
CDR3: CASSPRRAAEAFF

V: TRBV27
D: -
J: TRBJ2-7
size: -
DNA: TGTGCCAGCAGTTTAGCGGGTGGACAGCCAAATTCCTACGAGCAGTACTTC
CDR3: CASSLAGGQPNSYEQYF

V: TRBV19
D: -
J: TRBJ1-4
size: -
DNA: TGTGCCAGTAGTTCAGGAGTAACTAATGAAAAACTGTTTTTT
CDR3: CASSSGVTNEKLFF

V: TRBV11-2
D: -
J: TRBJ2-7
size: few
DNA: TGTGCCAGCAGCTTATGGTCGACCGGGAACGAGCAGTACTTC
CDR3: CASSLWSTGNEQYF

V: TRBV9
D: TRBD2
J: TRBJ2-1
size: -
DNA: TGTGTCAGCAGCGTAGCTGGCGGGAGGGCTCTCGACAATGAGCAGTTCTTC
CDR3: CVSSVAGGRALDNEQFF

V: TRBV29-1
D: -
J: TRBJ1-2
size: -
DNA: TGCAGCGCTATGGGTGGTTATGGCTACACCTTC
CDR3: CSAMGGYGYTF

V: TRBV4-1
D: TRBD2
J: TRBJ2-7
size: -
DNA: TGCGCCAGCAGCTCCCAAGCAGGTGTGGGGGGGGTCGAGCAGTACTTC
CDR3: CASSSQAGVGGVEQYF

V: TRBV6-4
D: TRBD2
J: TRBJ2-1
size: -
DNA: TGTGCCAGCAGTGACACCCTAGCGGGGTCATCCTACAATGAGCAGTTCTTC
CDR3: CASSDTLAGSSYNEQFF

V: TRBV7-6
D: TRBD1
J: TRBJ1-6
size: few
DNA: TGTGCCAGCAGCTACTTAACAGGGGCCCTCCACTTT
CDR3: CASSYLTGALHF

V: TRBV18
D: -
J: TRBJ1-1
size: -
DNA: TGTGCCAGCTCACCGAACGACAGGTTGAACACTGAAGCTTTCTTT
CDR3: CASSPNDRLNTEAFF

V: TRBV18
D: -
J: TRBJ1-1
size: -
DNA: TGTGCCAGCTCACCACCTGGAGGAGAAGCTTTCTTT
CDR3: CASSPPGGEAFF

V: TRBV6-5
D: -
J: TRBJ2-3
size: -
DNA: TGTGCCAGTCGCACCGGATGGCCAGATACGCAGTATTTT
CDR3: CASRTGWPDTQYF

V: TRBV6-1
D: -
J: TRBJ1-1
size: once
DNA: TGTGCCAGCAGTGAAGCGGGTACTAGGGGGGGCACTGAAGCTTTCTTT
CDR3: CASSEAGTRGGTEAFF

V: TRBV27
D: TRBD1
J: TRBJ1-1
size: -
DNA: TGTGCCAGCAGTTTAACAGGGGACACTGAAGCTTTCTTT
CDR3: CASSLTGDTEAFF

V: TRBV7-9
D: -
J: TRBJ2-1
size: few
DNA: TGTGCCAGCAGCTTAGAAGCGGGTGCCAATGAGCAGTTCTTC
CDR3: CASSLEAGANEQFF

V: TRBV7-8
D: -
J: TRBJ2-6
size: -
DNA: TGTGCCAGCAGCGGCCCTTTAAGCTCTGGGGCCAACGTCCTGACTTTC
CDR3: CASSGPLSSGANVLTF

V: TRBV19
D: -
J: TRBJ2-3
size: -
DNA: TGTGCCAGTAGTCGGGAGACAGATACGCAGTATTTT
CDR3: CASSRETDTQYF

V: TRBV5-5
D: TRBD2
J: TRBJ2-7
size: -
DNA: TGTGCCAGCAGCTCGATGACTAGCGGGGTCTACGAGCAGTACTTC
CDR3: CASSSMTSGVYEQYF

V: TRBV6-1
D: -
J: TRBJ2-5
size: -
DNA: TGTGCCAGCAGTGAAAGGGTTGCCCAAGAGACCCAGTACTTC
CDR3: CASSERVAQETQYF

V: TRBV29-1
D: -
J: TRBJ2-3
size: -
DNA: TGCAGCGTACGACAGGATACGCAGTATTTT
CDR3: CSVRQDTQYF

V: TRBV10-1
D: -
J: TRBJ2-7
size: -
DNA: TGCGCCAGCAGTGAGTCGGGAGAGCAGTACTTC
CDR3: CASSESGEQYF

V: TRBV10-3
D: -
J: TRBJ1-3
size: -
DNA: TGTGCCATCAATGCCGGCAGCTCTGGAAACACCATATATTTT
CDR3: CAINAGSSGNTIYF

V: TRBV2
D: TRBD2
J: TRBJ2-7
size: -
DNA: TGTGCCAGCAGGGAACTAGCGGGGCTACCCTACGAGCAGTACTTC
CDR3: CASRELAGLPYEQYF

V: TRBV27
D: -
J: TRBJ2-5
size: -
DNA: TGTGCCAGCAGTTTGCGAGGGGACGGCCGATTAGCAGAGACCCAGTACTTC
CDR3: CASSLRGDGRLAETQYF

V: TRBV2
D: TRBD1
J: TRBJ1-2
size: -
DNA: TGTGCCAGCAGCGCGCGGGACAGGGGGTCGGGCTACACCTTC
CDR3: CASSARDRGSGYTF

V: TRBV14
D: TRBD2
J: TRBJ2-7
size: -
DNA: TGTGCCAGCAGCCCGACCCAAGCGGGACCAGCTTTAAGCTTC
CDR3: CASSPTQAGPALSF

V: TRBV7-7
D: -
J: TRBJ1-3
size: -
DNA: TGTGCTAGCAGCTTATCCTCAGGGGTCGACACCATATATTTT
CDR3: CASSLSSGVDTIYF

V: TRBV15
D: -
J: TRBJ2-1
size: -
DNA: TGTGCCACCAGCAGGTACGGGGTCGTCGAGCAGTTCTTC
CDR3: CATSRYGVVEQFF

V: TRBV5-1
D: -
J: TRBJ2-2
size: once
DNA: TGCGCCAGCAGCTTGAGGGGAGACACCGGGGAGCTGTTTTTT
CDR3: CASSLRGDTGELFF

V: TRBV9
D: -
J: TRBJ1-6
size: -
DNA: TGTGCCAGCAGCTCCGAGGTCGGGGATGCTAATTCACCCCTCCACTTT
CDR3: CASSSEVGDANSPLHF

V: TRBV6-1
D: -
J: TRBJ1-1
size: once
DNA: TGTGCCAGCAGTGAACTTTTGAACACTGAAGCTTTCTTT
CDR3: CASSELLNTEAFF

V: TRBV5-6
D: TRBD1
J: TRBJ2-6
size: -
DNA: TGTGCCAGCAGCTATAGGGCCAACAGGGGGCGAGCTGGGGCCAACGTCCTGACTTTC
CDR3: CASSYRANRGRAGANVLTF

V: TRBV5-1
D: -
J: TRBJ2-7
size: -
DNA: TGCGCCAGCAGCTTGGAGGGACCCAGCTACGAGCAGTACTTC
CDR3: CASSLEGPSYEQYF

V: TRBV19
D: -
J: TRBJ2-5
size: few
DNA: TGTGCCAGTAGTATAGGACAGACACAAGAGACCCAGTACTTC
CDR3: CASSIGQTQETQYF

V: TRBV6-5
D: -
J: TRBJ2-3
size: few
DNA: TGTGCCACCGGGGCCCGGGGGGCGGATACGCAGTATTTT
CDR3: CATGARGADTQYF

V: TRBV15
D: -
J: TRBJ1-3
size: -
DNA: TGTGCCACCAGCGCGCGACAGTTCTCTGGAAACACCATATATTTT
CDR3: CATSARQFSGNTIYF

V: TRBV5-1
D: -
J: TRBJ1-6
size: -
DNA: TGCGCCAGCAGCTTGGACGGGCTGGCTGGTTCACCCCTCCACTTT
CDR3: CASSLDGLAGSPLHF

V: TRBV9
D: -
J: TRBJ2-1
size: -
DNA: TGTGCCAGCAGCGCTTCCCCGGGTGAGCAGTTCTTC
CDR3: CASSASPGEQFF

V: TRBV19
D: -
J: TRBJ1-4
size: -
DNA: TGTGCCAGTAGTGGACCAACTAATGAAAAACTGTTTTTT
CDR3: CASSGPTNEKLFF

V: TRBV2
D: -
J: TRBJ1-2
size: -
DNA: TGTGCCAGCGGGGAGGGTGGACACCTATATGGCTACACCTTC
CDR3: CASGEGGHLYGYTF

V: TRBV28
D: TRBD1
J: TRBJ2-2
size: -
DNA: TGTGCCAGCAGTTCACCTCCCGGCAGGGGGCAGGTCGGGGAGCTGTTTTTT
CDR3: CASSSPPGRGQVGELFF

V: TRBV9
D: -
J: TRBJ1-2
size: -
DNA: TGTGCCAGCAGCGCGACCTCAAGGGGTGGCTACACCTTC
CDR3: CASSATSRGGYTF

V: TRBV28
D: TRBD1
J: TRBJ2-7
size: once
DNA: TGTGCCAGCAGTGCCCGGACAGGGACCTACGAGCAGTACTTC
CDR3: CASSARTGTYEQYF

V: TRBV4-3
D: -
J: TRBJ1-4
size: -
DNA: TGCGCCAGCAGTCCGGGAACTAATGAAAAACTGTTTTTT
CDR3: CASSPGTNEKLFF

V: TRBV28
D: TRBD2
J: TRBJ2-7
size: -
DNA: TGTGCCAGCAGTTCCCCGGGACTAGCGGGAGGGCGGCCCGAGCAGTACTTC
CDR3: CASSSPGLAGGRPEQYF

V: TRBV7-9
D: TRBD1
J: TRBJ1-5
size: once
DNA: TGTGCCAGCTCTGCAGGGGGGGCGAGCAATCAGCCCCAGCATTTT
CDR3: CASSAGGASNQPQHF

V: TRBV5-1
D: TRBD1
J: TRBJ1-1
size: -
DNA: TGCGCCAGCAGCTCGCAGGGGGCGAACACTGAAGCTTTCTTT
CDR3: CASSSQGANTEAFF

V: TRBV15
D: TRBD1
J: TRBJ1-2
size: -
DNA: TGTGCCACCAGCTTATCCGGGACAGGGGAAAATGGCTACACCTTC
CDR3: CATSLSGTGENGYTF

V: TRBV5-6
D: -
J: TRBJ1-1
size: -
DNA: TGTGCCAGCAGTTCCGAGATCCCAGGGGCTGAAGCTTTCTTT
CDR3: CASSSEIPGAEAFF